A selection of T cell receptor beta chains follows, all from one sample in a study of neurological immune-mediated disorders. TCRdb reprocessed the 5' RACE reads via MiXCR and lists one record per CDR3 protein. The repertoire includes approximately 40,000 distinct CDR3 sequences, 9.5% to 15% of them detected once, and around 1.3% sits in the top ten. Sequenced: PBMCs. These receptors came from a female donor in good health. Both conserved end residues are part of each CDR3. D genes are given only for firm matches. Clone size is given for some rows only: seen once, a few or many times, or a class if the clone is expanded.

cdr3_aa: CASSLRANYGYTF; cdr3_nt: TGTGCCAGCAGTCTCAGGGCAAACTATGGCTACACCTTC; d_call: NA; clone_size: few; v_call: TRBV6-5; cdr3_length: 13; j_call: TRBJ1-2
cdr3_aa: CASSSYPGTGGRTEAFF; cdr3_nt: TGCGCCAGCAGCTCCTACCCCGGGACAGGGGGTAGAACTGAAGCTTTCTTT; d_call: TRBD1; clone_size: few; v_call: TRBV5-1; cdr3_length: 17; j_call: TRBJ1-1
cdr3_aa: CASSSAGTDYGYTF; cdr3_nt: TGTGCCAGCAGCTCGGCGGGGACAGACTATGGCTACACCTTC; d_call: TRBD1; clone_size: NA; v_call: TRBV6-5; cdr3_length: 14; j_call: TRBJ1-2
cdr3_aa: CASSSPLGGQGSSGANVLTF; cdr3_nt: TGTGCCAGCAGCTCGCCCCTCGGAGGACAGGGGAGCTCTGGGGCCAACGTCCTGACTTTC; d_call: TRBD1; clone_size: many; v_call: TRBV7-9; cdr3_length: 20; j_call: TRBJ2-6
cdr3_aa: CASSLEGTGLFAEAFF; cdr3_nt: TGCGCCAGCAGCTTGGAGGGTACGGGATTATTCGCTGAAGCTTTCTTT; d_call: NA; clone_size: NA; v_call: TRBV5-1; cdr3_length: 16; j_call: TRBJ1-1
cdr3_aa: CASSFSVREAGVRNEQFF; cdr3_nt: TGTGCCAGCAGCTTCAGCGTGAGGGAAGCGGGAGTACGGAATGAGCAGTTCTTC; d_call: TRBD2; clone_size: many; v_call: TRBV7-8; cdr3_length: 18; j_call: TRBJ2-1
cdr3_aa: CASSYGTGVQETQYF; cdr3_nt: TGTGCCAGCAGTTACGGGACAGGGGTGCAAGAGACCCAGTACTTC; d_call: TRBD1; clone_size: many; v_call: TRBV7-3; cdr3_length: 15; j_call: TRBJ2-5
cdr3_aa: CASSRGDGNTIYF; cdr3_nt: TGTGCCAGCAGTAGGGGGGACGGAAACACCATATATTTT; d_call: NA; clone_size: many; v_call: TRBV6-5; cdr3_length: 13; j_call: TRBJ1-3
cdr3_aa: CSALTSGQETQYF; cdr3_nt: TGCAGTGCCCTGACTAGCGGCCAAGAGACCCAGTACTTC; d_call: TRBD2; clone_size: many; v_call: TRBV20-1; cdr3_length: 13; j_call: TRBJ2-5
cdr3_aa: CASSLPTGQNTGELFF; cdr3_nt: TGCGCCAGCAGCCTCCCTACGGGACAAAACACCGGGGAGCTGTTTTTT; d_call: NA; clone_size: many; v_call: TRBV5-1; cdr3_length: 16; j_call: TRBJ2-2
cdr3_aa: CSVEGTGIAGANVLTF; cdr3_nt: TGCAGCGTCGAGGGGACAGGGATAGCGGGGGCCAACGTCCTGACTTTC; d_call: TRBD1; clone_size: many; v_call: TRBV29-1; cdr3_length: 16; j_call: TRBJ2-6
cdr3_aa: CASSPIGLTNTQYF; cdr3_nt: TGCGCCAGCAGCCCGATTGGACTGACAAATACGCAGTATTTT; d_call: NA; clone_size: many; v_call: TRBV5-1; cdr3_length: 14; j_call: TRBJ2-3
cdr3_aa: CASSNWAGVGTDTQYF; cdr3_nt: TGTGCCAGCAGCAATTGGGCGGGAGTAGGCACAGATACGCAGTATTTT; d_call: TRBD2; clone_size: many; v_call: TRBV25-1; cdr3_length: 16; j_call: TRBJ2-3
cdr3_aa: CASSLGVLSGRARETQYF; cdr3_nt: TGTGCCAGCAGCTTGGGAGTTCTTAGCGGGAGGGCACGGGAGACCCAGTACTTC; d_call: TRBD2; clone_size: many; v_call: TRBV5-5; cdr3_length: 18; j_call: TRBJ2-5
cdr3_aa: CSAQGLAGAHQETQYF; cdr3_nt: TGCAGTGCCCAGGGGCTAGCGGGAGCCCATCAAGAGACCCAGTACTTC; d_call: TRBD2; clone_size: NA; v_call: TRBV20-1; cdr3_length: 16; j_call: TRBJ2-5
cdr3_aa: CAISQGLGSYDQYF; cdr3_nt: TGCGCCATCAGCCAAGGTTTAGGAAGCTACGACCAGTACTTC; d_call: NA; clone_size: NA; v_call: TRBV4-1; cdr3_length: 14; j_call: TRBJ2-7
cdr3_aa: CASSPTSGGTGELFF; cdr3_nt: TGCGCCAGCAGCCCGACTAGCGGGGGAACCGGGGAGCTGTTTTTT; d_call: TRBD2; clone_size: many; v_call: TRBV5-1; cdr3_length: 15; j_call: TRBJ2-2
cdr3_aa: CASSTDSSGLYNEQFF; cdr3_nt: TGTGCCAGTAGTACCGACAGTAGCGGGCTTTACAATGAGCAGTTCTTC; d_call: TRBD2; clone_size: many; v_call: TRBV19; cdr3_length: 16; j_call: TRBJ2-1
cdr3_aa: CASSNWQGIMTEAFF; cdr3_nt: TGTGCCAGTAGTAACTGGCAGGGGATTATGACTGAAGCTTTCTTT; d_call: NA; clone_size: NA; v_call: TRBV19; cdr3_length: 15; j_call: TRBJ1-1
cdr3_aa: CASRPSLAKNIQYF; cdr3_nt: TGTGCCAGCAGGCCAAGCCTAGCCAAAAACATTCAGTACTTC; d_call: NA; clone_size: many; v_call: TRBV11-2; cdr3_length: 14; j_call: TRBJ2-4
cdr3_aa: CAWSPTGDYGYTF; cdr3_nt: TGTGCCTGGAGCCCCACAGGGGACTATGGCTACACCTTC; d_call: TRBD1; clone_size: NA; v_call: TRBV30; cdr3_length: 13; j_call: TRBJ1-2
cdr3_aa: CATSRVSVGTTMKTQYF; cdr3_nt: TGTGCCACCAGCAGAGTGTCGGTCGGGACTACGATGAAGACCCAGTACTTC; d_call: TRBD2; clone_size: many; v_call: TRBV15; cdr3_length: 17; j_call: TRBJ2-5
cdr3_aa: CASSSAGFRNTEAFF; cdr3_nt: TGTGCCAGCAGTTCTGCTGGGTTTAGGAACACTGAAGCTTTCTTT; d_call: NA; clone_size: many; v_call: TRBV6-6; cdr3_length: 15; j_call: TRBJ1-1
cdr3_aa: CASSKDSGGPNYGYTF; cdr3_nt: TGTGCCAGCAGCAAGGATTCCGGGGGGCCAAACTATGGCTACACCTTC; d_call: NA; clone_size: many; v_call: TRBV21-1; cdr3_length: 16; j_call: TRBJ1-2
cdr3_aa: CASSVNYYGYTF; cdr3_nt: TGTGCCAGCAGCGTGAACTACTATGGCTACACCTTC; d_call: NA; clone_size: many; v_call: TRBV5-8; cdr3_length: 12; j_call: TRBJ1-2
cdr3_aa: CASSLTETGGIGAFF; cdr3_nt: TGTGCCAGCAGTTTAACTGAGACAGGGGGAATCGGGGCTTTCTTT; d_call: TRBD1; clone_size: many; v_call: TRBV12-3/TRBV12-4; cdr3_length: 15; j_call: TRBJ1-1
cdr3_aa: CASSLVGGQPQHF; cdr3_nt: TGCGCCAGCAGCTTGGTAGGGGGTCAGCCCCAGCATTTT; d_call: NA; clone_size: many; v_call: TRBV5-1; cdr3_length: 13; j_call: TRBJ1-5
cdr3_aa: CASSPRLAGEPFWRTDTQYF; cdr3_nt: TGTGCCAGCAGCCCCCGACTAGCGGGAGAACCCTTTTGGAGGACAGATACGCAGTATTTT; d_call: TRBD2; clone_size: many; v_call: TRBV28; cdr3_length: 20; j_call: TRBJ2-3
cdr3_aa: CASSPVVAGGPGTDTQYF; cdr3_nt: TGTGCCAGCAGCCCTGTGGTAGCGGGGGGGCCCGGCACAGATACGCAGTATTTT; d_call: TRBD2; clone_size: many; v_call: TRBV5-6; cdr3_length: 18; j_call: TRBJ2-3
cdr3_aa: CASSLGGSSYNEQFF; cdr3_nt: TGCGCCAGCAGCTTGGGGGGGAGCTCCTACAATGAGCAGTTCTTC; d_call: NA; clone_size: many; v_call: TRBV5-1; cdr3_length: 15; j_call: TRBJ2-1
cdr3_aa: CSASKEGETQYF; cdr3_nt: TGCAGTGCTAGTAAAGAGGGAGAGACCCAGTACTTC; d_call: NA; clone_size: many; v_call: TRBV20-1; cdr3_length: 12; j_call: TRBJ2-5
cdr3_aa: CASSPQGRGATVEQYF; cdr3_nt: TGCGCCAGCAGCCCCCAAGGGCGGGGAGCTACGGTCGAGCAGTACTTC; d_call: NA; clone_size: many; v_call: TRBV5-1; cdr3_length: 16; j_call: TRBJ2-7
cdr3_aa: CASSLPGPISATF; cdr3_nt: TGTGCCAGCAGCTTACCAGGACCCATCTCCGCGACCTTC; d_call: NA; clone_size: many; v_call: TRBV11-2; cdr3_length: 13; j_call: TRBJ1-2
cdr3_aa: CASSSSGGNYGYTF; cdr3_nt: TGTGCCAGCAGCTCCTCGGGGGGGAACTATGGCTACACCTTC; d_call: NA; clone_size: NA; v_call: TRBV5-5; cdr3_length: 14; j_call: TRBJ1-2
cdr3_aa: CASSSLAGGIAGELFF; cdr3_nt: TGCGCCAGCAGCTCACTCGCGGGAGGAATTGCCGGGGAGCTGTTTTTT; d_call: TRBD2; clone_size: many; v_call: TRBV5-1; cdr3_length: 16; j_call: TRBJ2-2
cdr3_aa: CASRDRLAVIRPDTQYF; cdr3_nt: TGTGCCAGCAGGGACAGACTAGCGGTCATAAGGCCAGATACGCAGTATTTT; d_call: TRBD2; clone_size: many; v_call: TRBV2; cdr3_length: 17; j_call: TRBJ2-3
cdr3_aa: CASSLGTSGYEQYF; cdr3_nt: TGTGCCAGCAGTTTGGGGACTAGCGGCTACGAGCAGTACTTC; d_call: TRBD2; clone_size: many; v_call: TRBV12-3/TRBV12-4; cdr3_length: 14; j_call: TRBJ2-7
cdr3_aa: CSARGPVEQYF; cdr3_nt: TGCAGTGCTAGAGGGCCCGTTGAGCAGTACTTC; d_call: NA; clone_size: many; v_call: TRBV20-1; cdr3_length: 11; j_call: TRBJ2-7
cdr3_aa: CSGGQGKGGELFF; cdr3_nt: TGCAGCGGGGGACAGGGGAAAGGCGGGGAGCTGTTTTTT; d_call: TRBD1; clone_size: many; v_call: TRBV29-1; cdr3_length: 13; j_call: TRBJ2-2
cdr3_aa: CASSLLDGYGYTF; cdr3_nt: TGTGCCAGCAGTCTCCTGGATGGCTATGGCTACACCTTC; d_call: NA; clone_size: NA; v_call: TRBV5-5; cdr3_length: 13; j_call: TRBJ1-2
cdr3_aa: CASSWDGSYEQYF; cdr3_nt: TGTGCCAGCAGCTGGGACGGCTCCTACGAGCAGTACTTC; d_call: NA; clone_size: many; v_call: TRBV7-9; cdr3_length: 13; j_call: TRBJ2-7
cdr3_aa: CASSVGSLGDIQYF; cdr3_nt: TGTGCCAGCAGCGTAGGAAGTTTGGGGGACATTCAGTACTTC; d_call: NA; clone_size: NA; v_call: TRBV9; cdr3_length: 14; j_call: TRBJ2-4